The text below deals with one T cell receptor beta chain. Its antigen target is currently unknown. Base qualities are not recorded, but no much larger clone differs from it by a single base. Distinct nucleotide sequences in the sample also encode this CDR3. The CDR3 starts with the cysteine, ends with the phenylalanine, and has 12 residues. Only the CDR3 DNA is retained, 36 bases long and in frame from the first base. CDR1 is given as SGHRS and CDR2 as YFSETQ, both from the germline V gene. The V and J ends are trimmed by 5 bases and 4 bases, leaving 9 bases between them. The sample belongs to a study of shared clonotypes between healthy human individuals (dated by TCRdb to 2020 to 2022). Notes on the research overall: The cohort comprised two women and a few men aged 18 to 49 years. Each donor's leukapheresis produced roughly between roughly 0.85 and 10 billion PBMCs. Blood TCR repertoires of roughly 5 healthy adults were deeply sequenced to estimate repertoire size and the extent of clonotype sharing between individuals. To increase sequencing depth and limit assay-specific biases, different laboratories used diverse techniques to prepare libraries and sequence TCR repertoires. For each donor, three plates each were used for CD4 naive and CD4 memory, two plates were used for CD8 naive, and one plate was used for CD8 memory. Summary of the overall study and its limitations: Naive subsets generally had larger estimated clonotype richness than memory subsets. Only blood was sampled, and tissue TCR repertoires likely differ from those in blood. Pairwise subsampling indicated that sequencing depth was expected to affect the degree of clonotype sharing among donors. Even with the large sequencing depth, rarefaction of the sorted-subset datasets indicated that sequencing was incomplete. When a few donors were compared, the shared fraction of clonotypes was around 5% for naive CD4, roughly 3.3% for naive CD8, more than 2% for memory CD4, and around 0.4% for memory CD8. Clonotypes shared by all four sorted-subset donors showed higher generation probabilities than non-shared clonotypes. The genetic and exposure-history diversity represented was limited by the small number of donors.

Healthy HIV-negative adults with no recently reported acute infections or vaccinations were included as donors. Only Caucasian adults living in Nashville, Tennessee, USA were represented among the donors. CD4+ T cells were enriched through magnetic negative selection, after which naive cells were positively selected on CD45RA and the remaining negative fraction served as the memory subset. Blood was obtained by leukapheresis, after which PBMCs were separated by Ficoll-Histopaque density gradient centrifugation and cryopreserved in liquid nitrogen vapor phase. Purity and quantity of every magnetically sorted T cell population were checked by analytical flow cytometry. Each sorted fraction had its genomic DNA isolated and then quantified by UV absorbance on a Nanodrop 2000c. Using the deep immunoSEQ assay, multiplex PCR amplified TCR CDR3 regions from genomic DNA. Extracted genomic DNA from each cell subset was distributed evenly across all wells of several immunoSEQ 96-well plates, and each plate was treated as a replicate. For sorted subsets, approximately 200 ng of genomic DNA, equivalent to 25,000 to 30,000 T cell genomes, went into each replicate PCR. The purified libraries were quantified using a Qubit 3.0 fluorometer, sized with a Bioanalyzer 2100, and then quantified again using the KAPA Library Quantification kit. Every immunoSEQ 96-well plate was sequenced on a dedicated single-read 150-cycle Illumina NextSeq 550 flow cell. On the authors' methods: Because only junctional sequences without quality scores were contained in the immunoSEQ output, filtering matching that applied to full-length reads could not be performed. Sequences were annotated with PyIR, a Python wrapper for IgBLAST v1.9, and V/J genes and CDR3 were assigned using IMGT germline references. Reads with weak V/J assignments (E-value above 1e-6), missing CDR3, stop codons, out-of-frame junctions, or ambiguous translated residues were removed. V3J clonotypes were defined by identical inferred V gene, J gene, and CDR3 amino acid sequence. To compute the percentage overlap between repertoires, the number of shared unique clonotypes was divided by the size of the smaller repertoire. RTK rarefaction, the Chao1 estimator, and Recon v2.1 estimates of unobserved clonotypes were used to assess repertoire richness. OLGA was used to compute generation probabilities for all TCRbeta clonotypes that the gDNA method yielded from a handful of donors. In its TCRdb copy, this immuneACCESS table keeps in-frame sequences only and misses some clones. Where compared with another copy, unresolved V genes explain less than half of these, and the others have no known cause. From that table come the V and J calls and clone size; the DNA was used to work out D and trimming. The table for this sample lists about 2.5 million clones; roughly 90% of them were counted only once. Jointly, the top ten make up more than 0.35% of the sample.

The sequence is built from TRBV5-1 and TRBJ2-5; no confident D gene assignment can be made. This sequence originates from a man aged 18 to 35 in good health. Some clones in this sample may be carry-over from other donors' samples. The sequenced material came from naive CD4+ T cells from PBMCs. In the paper's terms, the cell subset or site label means: CD45RA+ positively selected. The DNA sequence reads TGCGCCAGCAGTCTAGGAATAGAGACCCAGTACTTC. The translation is CASSLGIETQYF.